This entry concerns a single T cell receptor beta chain. Its cognate antigen has yet to be identified. No per-base quality is available; no much larger clone lies one base away. The CDR3 regions of human TCRbeta chains were analyzed by immunosequencing. The paper's data handling went like this. TCRs in the repertoires were matched against a reference library of SARS-CoV-2-specific TCRs that had been generated with the MIRA antigen-specificity platform. Breadth was defined as the fraction of unique TCRs that were SARS-CoV-2-associated, and depth was defined as the fraction of total T cells that were SARS-CoV-2-associated. Each spike-specific TCR was assigned to its reactive spike region and to a CD4 or CD8 class using the MIRA data. Log10-transformed breadth and depth values were compared by one-way ANOVA with Sidak's multiple comparisons tests. TCRdb provides this immuneACCESS table in a form limited to in-frame rearrangements. Some clones are lacking; in checked studies, under half of them reflect an unresolved V gene, and why the rest are absent is not known. V, J and clone size reflect that table, while D and trimming were determined from the DNA. This sample holds some 120,000 clones; around 90% were observed only once. The top ten clonotypes cover 4% to 5% of the sample.

Trimming leaves V shorter by 6 bases and J shorter by 4 bases, with the junction holding 3 bases beyond the gene matches. From the cysteine through the phenylalanine, the CDR3 covers 14 amino acids. The sequence is cut down to CDR3 DNA, 42 bases in frame from base 1. CDR1 MNHEY and CDR2 SVGAGI are derived from the germline V gene. This sample stems from a study of T cell responses to AZD1222 COVID-19 vaccine (dated by TCRdb to 2020 to 2023). In terms of the full investigation: A total of 233 trial participants underwent TCR sequencing, of whom nearly 210 received two doses of AZD1222 and about 25 received two doses of the MenACWY control vaccine. Enrollment into the trials was organized by age into subgroups of 18-55, 56-69 and 70-plus years, and those subgroups contained roughly 150, 30 and 60 TCR-sequenced participants, respectively. Paper-wide results and their limitations: Vaccine-associated CD4 TCRs spanned the whole spike protein, with dominant responses in regions 160-218 and 743-854. Because no day 14 peak-response samples were available, the repertoires could be characterized only after the peak T cell response. After two AZD1222 doses, spike-specific TCR breadth and depth were significantly higher than at day 0 and than in MenACWY recipients. Conclusions about previously exposed vaccinees were limited because only 6 or 7 AZD1222 recipients were SARS-CoV-2 seropositive at baseline. Reportedly, close to half of the unique spike-specific TCRs recognized epitopes lying outside the regions that are mutated in the B.1.351 and B.1.1.7 variants. Participants were mostly white British, with more females than males. The authors suggested clonal diversity may have been underestimated. In the small 56-69-year group, the increase in depth fell short of significance, most likely because of low power.

What the time point label conveys for this sample: about 28 days (+/-7) after the second vaccine dose. The treatment or condition label, read with the paper, signifies: meningococcal conjugate vaccine given as trial control. Samples from vaccinated people were obtained from the UK trials COV001 and COV002, which included a single-blind randomized controlled phase 2/3 trial of AZD1222 (ChAdOx1 nCoV-19) in healthy adults. For TCRbeta chain sequencing, PBMC samples were collected from trial participants at day 0 and at day 28 after the second dose. The V gene is TRBV6-5 and the J gene is TRBJ2-1, and TRBD2 matches 10 of the central bases. The origin of this receptor is an adult who received the MenACWY meningococcal vaccine as a control. Sequencing was performed on peripheral blood, taken 28 days after the second dose of the MenACWY control vaccine. The CDR3 protein is CASRRTSGYNEQFF. The nucleotides are TGTGCCAGCAGAAGGACTAGCGGATACAATGAGCAGTTCTTC.